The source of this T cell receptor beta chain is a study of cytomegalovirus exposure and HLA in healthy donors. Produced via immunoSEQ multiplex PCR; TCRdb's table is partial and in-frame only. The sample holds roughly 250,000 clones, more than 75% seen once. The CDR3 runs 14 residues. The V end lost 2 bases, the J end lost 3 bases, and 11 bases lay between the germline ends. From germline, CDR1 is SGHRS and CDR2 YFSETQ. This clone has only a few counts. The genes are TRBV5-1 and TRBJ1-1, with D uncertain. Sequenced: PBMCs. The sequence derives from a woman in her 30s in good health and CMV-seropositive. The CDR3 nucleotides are TGCGCCAGCAGCTTTCAAGCGGCAGACACTGAAGCTTTCTTT. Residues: CASSFQAADTEAFF.